The next 24 T cell receptor beta chains were all read from a single sample in a study of T cell repertoires in cytomegalovirus infection (dated by TCRdb to the late 2010s). No antigen has been assigned to these receptors. Instrument used: Illumina HiSeq 1500. TCRdb itself trimmed the public reads at Q25 with fastp, ran MiXCR and retained productive beta chains. Merged by CDR3 protein, the rows form single entries marked with the most common genes and DNA. Here the sample has roughly 920,000 distinct CDR3 sequences; roughly 30% occur a single time. Of the sample, over 12% is held by the ten largest clones. The treatment or condition label here, explained by the study, means: in vitro stimulation with specific CMV peptide epitopes to enrich CMV-specific T cells. The sequencing used cultured CD8+ T cells from PBMCs, collected from culture after CMV antigen stimulation. Receptors originate from a human donor in good health (CMV status not recorded). Some clones in this sample may be carry-over from other donors' samples.

The J gene is TRBJ2-3, the V gene TRBV4-1, with 9 bases matching TRBD1. Germline CDR1 and CDR2: MGHRA and YSYEKL. V trimming: 0 bases; J trimming: 2 bases; junction bases outside the gene matches: 6. The length of the CDR3 is 17 residues. In DNA, the CDR3 is TGCGCCAGCAGCCAAGATTGGGACAGGGAGTACACAGATACGCAGTATTTT. Amino acid sequence: CASSQDWDREYTDTQYF.

This clonotype has just a few counts. The CDR3 nucleotides are TGTGCCAGCAGTCCACAGGGTAACTTAGCCAAAAACATTCAGTACTTC. Its protein is CASSPQGNLAKNIQYF. The V call is TRBV12-3 or TRBV12-4, the J call TRBJ2-4; TRBD1 might be the D (6 bases). V was shortened by 5 bases and J by 0 bases, with 14 bases between the two germline ends. The CDR3 runs 16 residues.

This chain uses TRBV28 with TRBJ1-1, with unresolved D. This CDR3 contains 12 residues. V lost 3 bases and J lost 3, with 5 bases in between. Germline lookup yields CDR1 MDHEN and CDR2 SYDVKM. CDR3 loop: CASSFTHTEAFF. The CDR3 nucleotides read TGTGCCAGCAGTTTCACTCACACTGAAGCTTTCTTT.

A few counts support this clonotype. J is TRBJ2-1 and V is TRBV7-9; D may be TRBD2 (5 bases). The CDR3 length is 16 residues. Germline CDR1 is SEHNR and CDR2 is FQNEAQ (reference sequence). The ends were cut back, 5 bases at V and 0 bases at J, with 14 bases in the middle. In DNA, the CDR3 is TGTGCCAGCAGCGGAAGGAGCGGAAGCTCCTACAATGAGCAGTTCTTC. It is translated as CASSGRSGSSYNEQFF.

This clonotype was seen more than once but under ten times. CDR3 sequence reads: CSARERGVSTDTQYF. The CDR3 coding sequence is TGCAGTGCTAGAGAACGAGGGGTGAGCACAGATACGCAGTATTTT. The V gene is TRBV20-1, the J gene TRBJ2-3, with D tentatively TRBD1 or TRBD2 (5 bases each). The germline gives CDR1 DFQATT, CDR2 SNEGSKA (reference sequence). The length of the CDR3 is 15 residues. V was shortened by 0 bases and J by 0 bases, with 10 bases between the two germline ends.

The chain combines TRBV6-6 with TRBJ1-5; a possible D gene is TRBD1 (5 bases). The V gene's germline CDR1 is MNHNY and CDR2 SVGAGI (reference sequence). V lost 7 bases and J 4 bases, leaving 20 bases between the germline ends. The CDR3 has 16 amino acids. CDR3 in amino acids: CASTHPDKWANQPQHF. DNA of the CDR3: TGTGCCAGCACACACCCGGACAAGTGGGCAAATCAGCCCCAGCATTTT.

Comments on this clonotype: Mismatch with germline at one junction end may stem from a read error. The chain couples TRBV6-6 to TRBJ1-5; no clear D. The CDR3 totals 12 residues. In germline, CDR1 is MNHNY, CDR2 SVGAGI (reference sequence). This CDR3 is CAGSPVSEPQHF. In DNA form, the CDR3 reads TGTGCCGGCAGTCCCGTATCAGAGCCCCAGCATTTT.

At least ten counts were recorded for this clonotype. This chain connects TRBV7-8 to TRBJ2-7, with D possibly matching TRBD2 (6 bases). V was clipped by 5 bases and J by 0 bases, with 14 bases between them. Germline V gives CDR1 SGHVS, CDR2 FQNEAQ. This CDR3 comprises 15 residues. The CDR3 is CASSQPGTYSYEQYF. In DNA form, the CDR3 reads TGTGCCAGCAGCCAACCGGGGACTTACTCCTACGAGCAGTACTTC.

The V and J genes are TRBV28 and TRBJ1-1, with D uncertain. This CDR3 is built from 14 residues. Germline CDR1 MDHEN, CDR2 SYDVKM. V lost 3 bases and J 4 bases, leaving 12 bases between the germline ends. The CDR3 coding sequence is TGTGCCAGCAGTTTTTTGTGGGGTAGCACTGAAGCTTTCTTT. This encodes CASSFLWGSTEAFF. Full variable domain (missing parts from reference TRBV28 and TRBJ1-1): DVKVTQSSRYLVKRTGEKVFLECVQDMDHENMFWYRQDPGLGLRLIYFSYDVKMKEKGDIPEGYSVSREKKERFSLILESASTNQTSMYLCASSFLWGSTEAFFGQGTRLTVV.

This clonotype was observed a few times. The V call is TRBV28, the J call TRBJ2-2; 9 nucleotides line up with TRBD1. In germline, CDR1 is MDHEN, CDR2 SYDVKM. J lost 5 bases, V lost 10 bases, and 8 bases had no gene match. The CDR3 totals 14 residues. CDR3 DNA: TGTGCCACATCCGGGACAGGGTATACCGGGGAGCTGTTTTTT. It codes for CATSGTGYTGELFF.

This clonotype was detected ten times or more. The rearrangement joins TRBV7-9 to TRBJ2-1; perhaps TRBD2 as D (6 bases). The V gene's germline CDR1 is SEHNR and CDR2 FQNEAQ (reference sequence). Trimming removed 4 bases at V and 5 bases at J, with 15 bases between. The CDR3 covers 15 residues. Here the CDR3 reads CASSSGTSKDNEQFF. CDR3 coding DNA: TGTGCCAGCAGCTCCGGGACTTCAAAGGACAATGAGCAGTTCTTC.

V usage is TRBV19 and J usage is TRBJ1-1; no firm D call. From germline, CDR1 is LNHDA and CDR2 SQIVND (reference sequence). Deletions cut 8 bases from V and 4 bases from J, with 14 bases between. The CDR3 contains 13 residues. The CDR3 sequence is CASGPSGRTEAFF. The DNA for the CDR3 is TGTGCCAGTGGACCTTCCGGCCGCACTGAAGCTTTCTTT.

The J gene is TRBJ2-3, the V gene TRBV7-8, with D possibly being TRBD2 (6 bases). V dropped 3 bases and J dropped 6 bases, with 16 bases sitting between them. The CDR3 is made up of 15 amino acids. Germline V gene lookup returns CDR1 SGHVS and CDR2 FQNEAQ. CDR3 DNA: TGTGCCAGCAGCTTCCCGGGGGTACGGGGGGATACGCAGTATTTT. Encoded protein: CASSFPGVRGDTQYF. Full variable domain (outside the CDR3, taken from reference TRBV7-8 and TRBJ2-3): GAGVSQSPRYKVAKRGQDVALRCDPISGHVSLFWYQQALGQGPEFLTYFQNEAQLDKSGLPSDRFFAERPEGSVSTLKIQRTQQEDSAVYLCASSFPGVRGDTQYFGPGTRLTVL.

This clonotype was observed once. This chain uses TRBV19 with TRBJ2-1; D uncertain. This CDR3 comprises 17 residues. Germline CDR1 and CDR2: LNHDA and SQIVND (reference sequence). Between the trimmed V and J ends, which lost 2 bases and 3 bases, there was a span of 17 bases. Here the CDR3 reads CASSISGSIPFYNEQFF. The CDR3 DNA follows: TGTGCCAGTAGTATATCTGGGTCTATACCCTTCTACAATGAGCAGTTCTTC. Full variable domain (outside the CDR3, taken from reference TRBV19 and TRBJ2-1): DGGITQSPKYLFRKEGQNVTLSCEQNLNHDAMYWYRQDPGQGLRLIYYSQIVNDFQKGDIAEGYSVSREKKESFPLTVTSAQKNPTAFYLCASSISGSIPFYNEQFFGPGTRLTVL.

The V call is TRBV6-5, the J call TRBJ1-1; D may be TRBD1 (5 bases). CDR3 length: 13 residues. The V gene's germline CDR1 is MNHEY and CDR2 SVGAGI. Trimming shortened V by 6 bases and J by 5 bases, and 13 bases separated the two germline ends. CDR3 nucleotide sequence: TGTGCCAGCAGCGCCCAGAGGGGTACTGAAGCTTTCTTT. Amino acid sequence: CASSAQRGTEAFF.

The J gene is TRBJ2-1, the V gene TRBV3-1; the D gene is possibly TRBD2 (6 bases). Deletions cut 6 bases from V and 4 bases from J, with 16 bases between. CDR3 length: 15 amino acids. Per the germline V gene, CDR1 is LGHDT and CDR2 is YNNKEL (reference sequence). DNA for the CDR3: TGTGCCAGCAGTCGGAGGGTAGGGGTTTACAATGAGCAGTTCTTC. Protein product: CASSRRVGVYNEQFF.

The table lists this clonotype with a few counts. The gene calls are TRBV6-2 or TRBV6-3 and TRBJ2-3; D gene ambiguous. The CDR3 is 16 amino acids. V was shortened by 0 bases and J by 5 bases, with 15 bases between the two germline ends. The germline V gene has CDR1 MNHEY and CDR2 SVGEGT. The CDR3 spells CASSYSIVRLEDTQYF. The CDR3 coding sequence is TGTGCCAGCAGTTACTCGATCGTCAGACTGGAAGATACGCAGTATTTT.

The chain couples TRBV4-1 to TRBJ1-5; the D gene is possibly TRBD1 (6 bases). Germline assignment: CDR1 MGHRA and CDR2 YSYEKL. Trimming removed 1 base at V and 6 bases at J, with 13 bases between. The CDR3 loop spans 15 amino acids. The CDR3 is CASSQGTGRSQPQHF. CDR3 nucleotide sequence: TGCGCCAGCAGCCAAGGTACAGGGAGGAGTCAGCCCCAGCATTTT.

This clonotype was picked up many times. This chain uses TRBV7-2 with TRBJ2-1, with 9 positions matching TRBD2. The CDR3 is 14 residues long. Germline loops: CDR1 SGHTA, CDR2 FQGNSA. J was trimmed by 6 bases and V by 6 bases; bases with no gene match: 6. The CDR3 DNA follows: TGTGCCAGCAGTTCTGCGGGGGGGGGCAATGAGCAGTTCTTC. This translates into CASSSAGGGNEQFF.

About this clonotype: At one boundary the junction diverges from the germline segment, which might be a read error. J is TRBJ2-1 and V is TRBV12-3 or TRBV12-4; D remains ambiguous. This CDR3 spans 12 amino acids. The CDR3 nucleotides read TGTACCAGCACCGTTTCAAACTATGAGCAGTTCTTC. Its translation: CTSTVSNYEQFF.

The V gene is TRBV4-1, the J gene TRBJ1-2; 10 bases agree with TRBD1. The CDR3 has 18 amino acids. Germline lookup yields CDR1 MGHRA and CDR2 YSYEKL. J was trimmed by 4 bases and V by 1 base; bases with no gene match: 12. CDR3 sequence: CASSQVAVHRDRGYGYTF. The CDR3 nucleotides are TGCGCCAGCAGCCAAGTGGCCGTCCATCGGGACAGGGGCTATGGCTACACCTTC.

The table lists this clonotype with a few counts. This rearrangement joins TRBV5-6 to TRBJ2-2, with TRBD1 matching over 7 bases. CDR3 length: 15 residues. CDR1 and CDR2 from the germline V gene are SGHDT and YYEEEE. V lost 4 bases to trimming and J lost 3 bases; unmatched junction nucleotides: 6. The CDR3 sequence: CASSPRTGYTGELFF. CDR3 nucleotides: TGTGCCAGCAGCCCTCGGACAGGCTACACCGGGGAGCTGTTTTTT.

This clonotype was seen a handful of times. The V gene is TRBV4-1, the J gene TRBJ2-1, with D maybe TRBD1 (5 bases). This CDR3 has 12 residues. Trimming left V 1 base short and J 10 bases short, with 8 bases between. The germline V gene encodes CDR1 MGHRA and CDR2 YSYEKL. CDR3: CASSQAKGEQFF. Here the CDR3 DNA reads TGCGCCAGCAGCCAAGCCAAGGGGGAGCAGTTCTTC.

This clonotype was counted only a few times. The chain couples TRBV4-3 to TRBJ1-5; no definite D call. Between the trimmed V and J ends, which lost 1 base and 1 base, there was a span of 11 bases. The germline gives CDR1 LGHNA, CDR2 YSLEER. The CDR3 has 16 amino acids. The DNA of the CDR3 is TGCGCCAGCAGCCAAGGTTGGGGAGGGAGCAATCAGCCCCAGCATTTT. It is translated as CASSQGWGGSNQPQHF.